This record looks at one T cell receptor (beta chain) sequence and its context. As yet, its antigen is unknown. CDR3 size: 14 residues. The germline V gene encodes CDR1 DFQATT and CDR2 SNEGSKA (reference sequence). The V segment lost 1 base and the J segment 7 bases; nucleotides outside the gene matches: 7. These data come from a study of T cells in Graves' hyperthyroidism and ophthalmopathy. TCR beta CDR3 regions were amplified from RNA transcripts. HTBI primers drove first-round RT-PCR of the TCR CDR3. TCRdb reanalysed the multiplex PCR reads using MiXCR and keeps one entry per CDR3 protein. Among roughly 500,000 distinct CDR3 sequences listed, approximately 49% were seen once. Researchers barred patients who had uncontrolled infection, other autoimmune disease, pregnancy or lactation. Orbital computed tomography, thyroid ultrasound, serum thyroxine and TRAb, and clinical symptoms together informed the diagnoses.

Whole-study findings and limits: Researchers report that a 13 V-J model separated ophthalmopathy from stable hyperthyroidism. The model made its ophthalmopathy prediction, and onset followed a median approximately six months later.

The clonotype comes from an adult woman with Graves' disease, either hyperthyroidism or ophthalmopathy (not recorded which). The sequenced material came from peripheral blood or thyroid tissue (not recorded which). The V gene is TRBV20-1, the J gene TRBJ1-2, with 9 bases identical to TRBD1. The CDR3 protein is CSARGRDRAFGYTF. CDR3 bases: TGCAGTGCTAGAGGCCGGGACAGGGCGTTTGGCTACACCTTC.